Sequencing of this T cell receptor (beta chain) was carried out in a study of T cell repertoires in cytomegalovirus infection. Study background: Epitope selection comprised recently identified HLA-C-restricted CMV epitopes and well-studied HLA-B-restricted CMV epitopes.

Via MiXCR, TCRdb re-called the reads, giving one row per CDR3 protein. Of 28,000 or so distinct CDR3 sequences listed, around 20% are singletons. Broader study findings: In two of eight donors, the top clonotype was HLA-C-restricted CMV-specific. Of the TCR beta families, the public ones yielded a cumulative frequency that identified carriers of CMV plus the relevant HLA.

There are a few counts of this clonotype. Its antigen remains unknown. Germline values: CDR1 SGHVS, CDR2 FQNEAQ. V was clipped by 6 bases and J by 10 bases, with 19 bases between them. The CDR3 contains 14 residues. Sequenced here: CD8+ T cells from cultured PBMCs, sampled from culture after CMV antigen stimulation. This rearrangement joins TRBV7-8 to TRBJ2-1; weak D call: TRBD2 (5 bases). This sequence originates from a human donor in good health (CMV status not recorded). Some clones in this sample may be carry-over from other donors' samples. The CDR3 sequence: CASRKSTRAREQFF. CDR3 in DNA: TGTGCCAGCAGGAAATCGACGAGGGCTCGGGAGCAGTTCTTC.